The 5 T cell receptor beta chains given below trace back to one sample, sequenced in a study of breast tumors, draining lymph nodes, adjacent tissues. The lymph nodes were axillary draining lymph nodes from breast cancer patients. TCRdb used MiXCR to reprocess the multiplex PCR reads, holding one entry per CDR3 protein. The sample lists 150,000 to 200,000 distinct CDR3 sequences, around a third occurring once. The sequenced sample was axillary lymph node tissue. The source of these receptors is a female donor with breast cancer. Some clones in this sample may be carry-over from other donors' samples.

The chain recombines TRBV24-1 with TRBJ2-7; D is unclear. Germline assignment: CDR1 KGHDR and CDR2 SFDVKD. This CDR3 region has 13 residues. The V end was cut by 4 bases, the J end by 0 bases, with 6 bases between. CDR3 region: CATSDSVSYEQYF. The DNA of the CDR3 is TGTGCCACCAGTGACTCAGTCTCCTACGAGCAGTACTTC.

This chain connects TRBV11-2 to TRBJ2-2; either TRBD1 or TRBD2 may fit D (5 bases each). The CDR3 has 13 residues. Per the germline V gene, CDR1 is SGHAT and CDR2 is FQNNGV. V dropped 5 bases and J dropped 4 bases, with 8 bases sitting between them. CDR3 DNA: TGTGCCAGCAGCGGGGGAAGCACCGGGGAGCTGTTTTTT. Its translation: CASSGGSTGELFF.

This clonotype appeared once. A much larger clone lies a single base off, so this may be a read error. V is TRBV7-2 and J is TRBJ2-5; D unresolved. CDR1 and CDR2 from the germline V gene are SGHTA and FQGNSA. CDR3 length: 15 residues. The CDR3 DNA reads as TGTGCCAGCAGCCTCAAGACTGCTCTCCAAGTGACCCAGCACTTC. Its protein is CASSLKTALQVTQHF.

This clonotype was counted a single time. The chain is built from TRBV7-9 and TRBJ2-7; 9 positions agree with TRBD2. The CDR3 loop spans 16 amino acids. The junction had 7 bases not matched to a gene; V was cut back by 2 bases and J by 2 bases. Looked up from germline, CDR1 is SEHNR and CDR2 is FQNEAQ (reference sequence). This chain's CDR3 is CASSLLAGASAYEQYF. The CDR3 region has the DNA TGTGCCAGCAGCTTATTAGCGGGGGCCTCAGCCTACGAGCAGTACTTC.

This clonotype has a count of ten or more. This chain links TRBV27 with TRBJ1-4; 8 positions agree with TRBD1. The junction had 11 bases not matched to a gene; V was cut back by 5 bases and J by 6 bases. Germline-derived CDR1 and CDR2 are MNHEY and SMNVEV (reference sequence). This CDR3 comprises 16 residues. The CDR3 protein is CASSPLGQGWDEKLFF. DNA of the CDR3: TGTGCCAGCAGTCCCCTTGGACAGGGATGGGATGAAAAACTGTTTTTT.